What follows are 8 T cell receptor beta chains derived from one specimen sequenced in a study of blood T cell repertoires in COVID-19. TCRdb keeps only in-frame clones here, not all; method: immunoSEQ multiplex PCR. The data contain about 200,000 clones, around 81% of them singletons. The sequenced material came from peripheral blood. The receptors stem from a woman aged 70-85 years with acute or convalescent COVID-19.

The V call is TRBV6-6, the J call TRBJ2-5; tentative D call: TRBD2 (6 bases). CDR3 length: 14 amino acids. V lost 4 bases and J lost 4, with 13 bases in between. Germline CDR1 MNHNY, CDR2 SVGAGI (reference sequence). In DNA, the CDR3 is TGTGCCAGCAGTTCGGAGGGTTCAGGAGAGACCCAGTACTTC. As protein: CASSSEGSGETQYF.

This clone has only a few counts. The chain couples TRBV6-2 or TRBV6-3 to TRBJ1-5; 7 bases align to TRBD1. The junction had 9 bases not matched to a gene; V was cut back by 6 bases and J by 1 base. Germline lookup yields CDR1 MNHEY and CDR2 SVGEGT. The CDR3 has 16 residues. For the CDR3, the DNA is TGTGCCAGCAGCCCTCTTACAGGGGAAAGCAATCAGCCCCAGCATTTT. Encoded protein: CASSPLTGESNQPQHF.

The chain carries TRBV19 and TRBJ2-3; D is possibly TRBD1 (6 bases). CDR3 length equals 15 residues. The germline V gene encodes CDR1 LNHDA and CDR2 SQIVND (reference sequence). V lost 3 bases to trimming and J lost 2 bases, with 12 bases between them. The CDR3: CASSIDRSSTDTQYF. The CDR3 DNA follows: TGTGCCAGTAGTATCGACAGGTCCTCCACAGATACGCAGTATTTT. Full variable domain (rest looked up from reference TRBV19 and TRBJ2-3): DGGITQSPKYLFRKEGQNVTLSCEQNLNHDAMYWYRQDPGQGLRLIYYSQIVNDFQKGDIAEGYSVSREKKESFPLTVTSAQKNPTAFYLCASSIDRSSTDTQYFGPGTRLTVL.

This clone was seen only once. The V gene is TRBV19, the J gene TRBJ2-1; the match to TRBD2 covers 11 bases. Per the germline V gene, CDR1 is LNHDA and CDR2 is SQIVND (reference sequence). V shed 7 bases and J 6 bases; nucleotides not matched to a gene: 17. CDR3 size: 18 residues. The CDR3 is CASKGTLAGGHGGNEQFF. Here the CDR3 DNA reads TGTGCCAGTAAAGGGACCCTAGCGGGGGGCCACGGAGGCAATGAGCAGTTCTTC.

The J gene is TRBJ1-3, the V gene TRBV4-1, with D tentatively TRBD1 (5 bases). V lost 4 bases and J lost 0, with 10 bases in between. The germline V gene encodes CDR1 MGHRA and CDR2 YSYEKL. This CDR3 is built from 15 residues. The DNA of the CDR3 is TGCGCCAGCAGCCTCCAGGGAACCTCTGGAAACACCATATATTTT. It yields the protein CASSLQGTSGNTIYF.

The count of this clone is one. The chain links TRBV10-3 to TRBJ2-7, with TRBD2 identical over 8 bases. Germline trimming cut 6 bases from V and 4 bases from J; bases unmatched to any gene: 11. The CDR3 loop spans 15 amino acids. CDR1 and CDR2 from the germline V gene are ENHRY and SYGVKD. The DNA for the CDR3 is TGTGCCATCAGGAGCAGCGGGGGCCGGAGGTACGAGCAGTACTTC. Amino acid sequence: CAIRSSGGRRYEQYF.

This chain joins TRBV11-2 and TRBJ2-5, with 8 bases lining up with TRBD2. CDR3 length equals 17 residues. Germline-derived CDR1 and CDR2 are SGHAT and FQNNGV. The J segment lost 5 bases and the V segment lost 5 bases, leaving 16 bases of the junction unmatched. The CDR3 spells CASSQSRGGAFWETQYF. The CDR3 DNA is TGTGCCAGCAGCCAGTCACGGGGGGGGGCCTTTTGGGAGACCCAGTACTTC.

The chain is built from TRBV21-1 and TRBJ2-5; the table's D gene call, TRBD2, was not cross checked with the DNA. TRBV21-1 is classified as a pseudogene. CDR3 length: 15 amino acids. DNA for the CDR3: TGTGCCAGCAGCAAAGGGGGGGTGTCTCAAGAGACCCAGTACTTC. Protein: CASSKGGVSQETQYF.